These 29 T cell receptor beta chains share one sample of origin, sequenced in a study of cytomegalovirus exposure and HLA in healthy donors. A multiplex PCR was run with 60 Vbeta primers and 13 Jbeta primers. Profiling relied on immunoSEQ multiplex PCR, and the TCRdb table lists in-frame clones only, not all of them. The table records roughly 140,000 clones, approximately 9% of them present only once. The sample comprised PBMCs. The receptors shown here come from a male donor in good health and CMV-seronegative.

J is TRBJ2-1 and V is TRBV6-4; TRBD2 matches at 10 bases. J gave up 3 bases and V 3 bases, and 2 bases lay outside the gene matches. Germline V lookup: CDR1 MRHNA, CDR2 SNTAGT. CDR3 size: 15 residues. CDR3: CASSETSGFYNEQFF. Written as DNA, the CDR3 is TGTGCCAGCAGTGAGACTAGCGGGTTCTACAATGAGCAGTTCTTC.

The chain has TRBV4-3 and TRBJ1-1, with TRBD1 identical over 9 bases. Germline V gene data show CDR1 as LGHNA and CDR2 as YSLEER. V lost 4 bases to trimming and J lost 3 bases; unmatched junction nucleotides: 9. The CDR3 totals 16 residues. The CDR3 sequence: CASSPRDRAMDTEAFF. The DNA for the CDR3 is TGCGCCAGCAGCCCCAGGGACAGGGCTATGGACACTGAAGCTTTCTTT.

This clone was detected only a few times. This chain's CDR3 is CASSLSWGQRVDGYTF. The CDR3 nucleotides read TGTGCCAGCAGTTTAAGCTGGGGGCAAAGGGTGGATGGCTACACCTTC. This rearrangement joins TRBV27 to TRBJ1-2; weak D call: TRBD1 (6 bases). V shed 2 bases and J shed 6 bases, with 19 bases lying between them. CDR3 size: 16 residues. Germline V lookup: CDR1 MNHEY, CDR2 SMNVEV (reference sequence).

V gene TRBV18 combines with J gene TRBJ1-1; D uncertain. The V end was cut by 0 bases, the J end by 6 bases, with 5 bases between. Germline V gives CDR1 KGHSH, CDR2 LQKENI. The CDR3 is 12 amino acids. DNA for the CDR3: TGTGCCAGCTCACCACCGTCCGCTGAAGCTTTCTTT. This encodes CASSPPSAEAFF.

The sample holds a few counts of this clone. V gene TRBV5-1 combines with J gene TRBJ2-7; D is possibly TRBD1 (5 bases). The CDR3 is 15 amino acids. V was clipped by 2 bases and J by 5 bases, with 17 bases between them. Germline V gene data show CDR1 as SGHRS and CDR2 as YFSETQ. The CDR3 sequence: CASSFQAGSPHEQYF. The CDR3 nucleotides are TGCGCCAGCAGCTTTCAGGCAGGGTCTCCTCACGAGCAGTACTTC.

The chain couples TRBV27 to TRBJ2-3, with TRBD2 identical over 9 bases. CDR1 MNHEY and CDR2 SMNVEV come from the germline V gene (reference sequence). This CDR3 is 15 amino acids long. Trimming at V came to 6 bases and at J to 6 bases, leaving 10 bases not matched to a gene. This CDR3 reads CASRFLSGSVDTQYF. The CDR3 coding sequence is TGTGCCAGCAGATTCCTTAGCGGGAGTGTGGATACGCAGTATTTT.

CDR3 bases: TGTGCCAGTAGTTCCCGGACAGGGATCGGGACAGATACGCAGTATTTT. Translation: CASSSRTGIGTDTQYF. The gene calls are TRBV19 and TRBJ2-3, with 8 bases aligning to TRBD1. CDR3 length equals 16 residues. Germline CDR1 and CDR2: LNHDA and SQIVND (reference sequence). J lost 3 bases, V lost 5 bases, and 10 bases had no gene match.

The J gene is TRBJ1-1, the V gene TRBV9; possible D gene TRBD1, 5 bases. From germline, CDR1 is SGDLS and CDR2 YYNGEE. CDR3 size: 15 residues. Trimming cost V 0 bases and J 7 bases, with 16 bases left between them. The CDR3 coding sequence is TGTGCCAGCAGCGTAGAAGCAAGCAGGGCTGATGAAGCTTTCTTT. Amino acids: CASSVEASRADEAFF.

This clone was counted between two and nine times. The rearrangement links TRBV5-6 to TRBJ2-5, with TRBD1 matching over 9 bases. V lost 4 bases to trimming and J lost 4 bases; unmatched junction nucleotides: 5. The CDR3 has 14 residues. The germline gives CDR1 SGHDT, CDR2 YYEEEE. The CDR3 DNA is TGTGCCAGCAGCGTTCCGACAGGGGGAGAGACCCAGTACTTC. This encodes CASSVPTGGETQYF.

This clone was observed a few times. The rearrangement uses TRBV28 and TRBJ1-2; no clear D. This CDR3 is 11 amino acids long. CDR1 MDHEN and CDR2 SYDVKM come from the germline V gene. V was clipped by 8 bases and J by 4 bases, with 8 bases between them. CDR3 bases: TGTGCCAGCGGGCACGCCTATGGCTACACCTTC. As protein: CASGHAYGYTF.

This sequence joins TRBV15 and TRBJ2-7, with D perhaps TRBD1 (6 bases). CDR1 and CDR2 from the germline V gene are LNHNV and YYDKDF (reference sequence). V was shortened by 2 bases and J by 7 bases, with 18 bases between the two germline ends. CDR3 length: 15 residues. This chain's CDR3 is CATSRPNSRGGEQYF. CDR3 sequence (DNA): TGTGCCACCAGCAGACCAAACAGCAGGGGTGGAGAGCAGTACTTC.

The V gene is TRBV4-3, the J gene TRBJ1-4; D perhaps matches TRBD1 (5 bases). Looked up from germline, CDR1 is LGHNA and CDR2 is YSLEER. V was clipped by 4 bases and J by 8 bases, with 17 bases between them. The CDR3 totals 15 residues. The CDR3 nucleotides are TGCGCCAGCAGCCGAGGGACTGCCTCGGCCGAAAAACTGTTTTTT. The encoded protein is CASSRGTASAEKLFF.

CDR3 protein: CATSRGEQYF. CDR3 in DNA: TGTGCCACCAGCAGGGGGGAGCAGTATTTT. The J gene is TRBJ2-3, the V gene TRBV28, with a tentative D call TRBD1 (7 bases). The germline gives CDR1 MDHEN, CDR2 SYDVKM. The V end was cut by 10 bases, the J end by 11 bases, with 13 bases between. The CDR3 has 10 residues.

In this sample, this clone turned up a few times. The genes are TRBV25-1 and TRBJ2-7; TRBD1 agrees at 7 bases. Germline CDR1 reads MGHDK; CDR2 reads SYGVNS. This CDR3 has 15 residues. V gave up 4 bases and J gave up 2 bases; unmatched junction bases: 8. The CDR3 nucleotides are TGTGCCAGCAGTGTTTTGGGACAGCCAGCCTACGAGCAGTACTTC. Translation: CASSVLGQPAYEQYF.

The V gene is TRBV5-1, the J gene TRBJ2-1; 7 bases align to TRBD1. The V gene end was trimmed by 2 bases and the J gene end by 3 bases; junction bases not matched to a gene: 2. Germline CDR1 reads SGHRS; CDR2 reads YFSETQ. The length of the CDR3 is 14 residues. The CDR3 nucleotides are TGCGCCAGCAGCTTAGACAGGGTCTACAATGAGCAGTTCTTC. It specifies CASSLDRVYNEQFF.

In its sample, this clone was seen a few times. The chain couples TRBV10-3 to TRBJ2-1; D may be TRBD2 (5 bases). Germline CDR1 is ENHRY and CDR2 is SYGVKD. The CDR3 runs to 16 residues. Trimming stripped 0 bases from V and 0 bases from J, with 9 bases between. Written as DNA, the CDR3 is TGTGCCATCAGTGAGTCGACTCGGGGCTCCTACAATGAGCAGTTCTTC. It yields the protein CAISESTRGSYNEQFF.

The chain couples TRBV5-4 to TRBJ2-2; TRBD2 matches 9 bases. J was trimmed by 5 bases and V by 0 bases; bases with no gene match: 11. This CDR3 is 18 amino acids long. Germline CDR1 and CDR2: SGHNT and YYREEE (reference sequence). The CDR3 region is CASSLGDGGREGTGELFF. CDR3 bases: TGTGCCAGCAGCTTGGGGGACGGCGGGAGGGAAGGTACCGGGGAGCTGTTTTTT. Full variable domain (rest looked up from reference TRBV5-4 and TRBJ2-2): ETGVTQSPTHLIKTRGQQVTLRCSSQSGHNTVSWYQQALGQGPQFIFQYYREEENGRGNFPPRFSGLQFPNYSSELNVNALELDDSALYLCASSLGDGGREGTGELFFGEGSRLTVL.

The rearrangement links TRBV7-8 to TRBJ1-2, with TRBD1 matching 7 bases. The CDR3 loop spans 16 amino acids. Germline lookup yields CDR1 SGHVS and CDR2 FQNEAQ. The V segment lost 0 bases and the J segment 2 bases; nucleotides outside the gene matches: 6. The chain's CDR3 is CASSLARTGRNYGYTF. As DNA, the CDR3 is TGTGCCAGCAGCTTAGCGCGGACAGGAAGAAACTATGGCTACACCTTC. Full variable domain (missing parts from reference TRBV7-8 and TRBJ1-2): GAGVSQSPRYKVAKRGQDVALRCDPISGHVSLFWYQQALGQGPEFLTYFQNEAQLDKSGLPSDRFFAERPEGSVSTLKIQRTQQEDSAVYLCASSLARTGRNYGYTFGSGTRLTVV.

This clone was counted only a few times. V and J are TRBV5-4 and TRBJ2-7; a possible D gene is TRBD1 (6 bases). The CDR3 extends over 12 amino acids. V dropped 4 bases and J dropped 2 bases, with 7 bases sitting between them. Germline loops: CDR1 SGHNT, CDR2 YYREEE (reference sequence). The CDR3 region has the DNA TGTGCCAGCAGCCGGGACACCTACGAGCAGTACTTC. As protein: CASSRDTYEQYF.

The gene calls are TRBV2 and TRBJ2-5; TRBD1 might be the D (6 bases). The CDR3 has 14 amino acids. Deletions cut 8 bases from V and 5 bases from J, with 18 bases between. Germline CDR1 is SNHLY and CDR2 is FYNNEI. The CDR3 region has the DNA TGTGCCAGCGGGGACGCTAGAAGGGGGGAGACCCAGTACTTC. Translated: CASGDARRGETQYF.

In this sample, this clone turned up a few times. The chain links TRBV4-2 to TRBJ1-2; D is ambiguous. V lost 4 bases and J lost 5, with 14 bases in between. Germline assignment: CDR1 LGHNA and CDR2 YNFKEQ. The length of the CDR3 is 14 residues. CDR3: CASSLEDPRYGYTF. Written as DNA, the CDR3 is TGTGCCAGCAGCCTGGAAGACCCCAGGTATGGCTACACCTTC.

The chain is built from TRBV7-2 and TRBJ2-2; 11 positions agree with TRBD2. The CDR3 is 14 residues long. V shed 5 bases and J 9 bases; nucleotides not matched to a gene: 5. The V gene's germline CDR1 is SGHTA and CDR2 FQGNSA. The CDR3, as DNA: TGTGCCAGCAGCCCAGCTAGCGGGAGGAGGGAGCTGTTTTTT. It yields the protein CASSPASGRRELFF.

The chain uses TRBV2 and TRBJ2-7; TRBD2 agrees at 11 bases. V was pared by 8 bases and J by 6 bases, with 9 bases of the junction left unmatched. The CDR3 loop spans 14 amino acids. Germline assignment: CDR1 SNHLY and CDR2 FYNNEI. CDR3 sequence: CASFGVAGGLEQYF. The CDR3 bases are TGTGCCAGCTTCGGTGTAGCGGGAGGGCTCGAGCAGTACTTC. The full variable domain, rest sourced from reference TRBV2 and TRBJ2-7, is EPEVTQTPSHQVTQMGQEVILRCVPISNHLYFYWYRQILGQKVEFLVSFYNNEISEKSEIFDDQFSVERPDGSNFTLKIRSTKLEDSAMYFCASFGVAGGLEQYFGPGTRLTVT.

The chain has TRBV4-3 and TRBJ2-2; D gene uncertain. This CDR3 spans 14 amino acids. Germline CDR1 reads LGHNA; CDR2 reads YSLEER. V was clipped by 0 bases and J by 8 bases, with 10 bases between them. The CDR3 spells CASSQDRIPGELFF. CDR3 sequence (DNA): TGCGCCAGCAGCCAAGACAGGATCCCAGGGGAGCTGTTTTTT.

The V gene is TRBV30, the J gene TRBJ1-3; no definite D call. The germline gives CDR1 GTSNPN, CDR2 SVGIG (reference sequence). The CDR3 spans 13 residues. Trimming left V 4 bases short and J 5 bases short, with 12 bases between. DNA for the CDR3: TGTGCCTGGAAGACGGGGAGCAGAAACACCATATATTTT. Residues: CAWKTGSRNTIYF.

This clone was found a few times. The rearrangement uses TRBV27 and TRBJ1-5; D might be TRBD1 (6 bases). The CDR3 sequence is 14 residues long. Germline CDR1 and CDR2: MNHEY and SMNVEV (reference sequence). V dropped 1 base and J dropped 8 bases, with 12 bases sitting between them. CDR3 bases: TGTGCCAGCAGTTTATTTACAGGGAGAAAGCCCCAGCATTTT. Amino acids: CASSLFTGRKPQHF.

The chain links TRBV29-1 to TRBJ1-2; no clear D. CDR3 length: 10 amino acids. Germline lookup yields CDR1 SQVTM and CDR2 ANQGSEA. V dropped 4 bases and J dropped 9 bases, with 9 bases sitting between them. CDR3 loop: CSVGGSSYTF. Here the CDR3 DNA reads TGCAGCGTTGGAGGCTCAAGCTACACCTTC.

This chain joins TRBV2 and TRBJ2-3, with 7 bases lining up with TRBD2. The length of the CDR3 is 18 residues. Trimming at V came to 6 bases and at J to 0 bases, leaving 15 bases not matched to a gene. Germline assignment: CDR1 SNHLY and CDR2 FYNNEI. DNA of the CDR3: TGTGCCAGCAGGCTAGACCTGTCGGGGGGATTTAGCACAGATACGCAGTATTTT. This encodes CASRLDLSGGFSTDTQYF.

The chain recombines TRBV5-1 with TRBJ2-7; TRBD2 is a possible D gene (5 bases). V was shortened by 4 bases and J by 5 bases, with 13 bases between the two germline ends. This CDR3 is built from 13 residues. Germline CDR1 is SGHRS and CDR2 is YFSETQ. Here the CDR3 DNA reads TGCGCCAGCAGCCCGGGGATAGGTGACGAGCAGTACTTC. Its translation: CASSPGIGDEQYF.